This TCR beta chain appears in the sequencing data of a study of T cells in Graves' hyperthyroidism and ophthalmopathy (dated by TCRdb to the late 2010s). Study-wide context: Peripheral blood was sampled at the time of initial diagnosis, prior to any treatment. Thyroid tissue and blood T-cell repertoires from more than 5 Graves' hyperthyroidism patients were also compared in the study. To identify TCR V-J signatures that set the groups apart, the researchers used a discovery cohort of about a hundred patients, made up of approximately 43 with Graves' ophthalmopathy and some 60 with stable Graves' hyperthyroidism. The roughly 99 discovery patients were divided at random into training and test sets in a 7:3 ratio. Prospective prediction of ophthalmopathy was tested in an independent validation cohort consisting of 18 hyperthyroidism patients and 15 to 17 patients who later progressed to ophthalmopathy. After sampling, hyperthyroidism patients received methimazole starting at 30 mg daily, and ophthalmopathy patients received high-dose intravenous methylprednisolone. The paper describes TCR Vbeta CDR3 sequencing of around 130 peripheral blood samples, made up of 43 ophthalmopathy patients, some 80 hyperthyroidism patients and about 17 progressor patients. Overall results and qualifications from the work: Sample size was not statistically predetermined, and blinding of investigators to group allocation was not performed. In validation, the model predicted progression to ophthalmopathy with over 65% sensitivity and approximately 78% specificity, a median of around six months before onset. Blood samples also contained most of the expanded thyroid clonotypes (frequency above 0.001), which suggests that blood repertoires may reflect thyroid immune responses. A model built on a 13 V-J signature distinguished ophthalmopathy from stable hyperthyroidism, reaching roughly 88% sensitivity and around 81% specificity in cross-validation and 80%/75% in testing.

This clonotype has a count of ten or more. Its antigen remains undetermined. No much larger clone exists at a distance of one base, and base qualities are not known. The TCR beta CDR3 regions were amplified from RNA transcripts. The first round of RT-PCR for the TCR CDR3 was performed with the HTBI primer set and the Qiagen OneStep RT-PCR kit. Libraries were constructed in a second round of multiplex PCR, after which size selection and purification were performed. Libraries were sequenced paired-end with 100 bp reads on an Illumina HiSeq2000. For the original study's pipeline: Raw data were processed with SOAPnuke, discarding reads with adapters, uncalled bases, mean Phred below 15, or no exact constant-primer or identifier match. COPE v1.2.5 was used to merge high-quality paired reads, and clonotypes were defined as unique nucleotide sequences. Clonotypes were aligned to IMGT TRBV, TRBD and TRBJ reference segments using MiTCR v1.1. Analysis was restricted to V-J combinations with a frequency above 0.0001, which covered just over 98% of repertoires. A TCS score was defined as the ratio between F50 (clonal expansion) and ExV (chaos), using BLOSUM62-based TCRdist between CDR3 peptides within each V-J. Welch's t-statistics and random forest reduced approximately 520 V-J features to 10 to 15, which were used in a naive Bayes classifier (R e1071). TCRdb cleaned the public reads at Q25 with fastp, built clones with MiXCR and kept in-frame beta chains. Rows matching on CDR3 protein sequence are summarized as one entry with the most common DNA and genes. The V and J calls, along with clone size, are taken from TCRdb and not from the paper's own processing. The sample profile shows fewer than 750,000 distinct CDR3 sequences; approximately 14% of them were found once. Together, the top ten hold roughly an eighth of the sample.

In the ophthalmopathy patients, disease was moderately to severely active, with a Clinical Activity Score of 3 or more, a NOSPECS grade of 4 or more, and a duration of less than 3 months. The study excluded patients with uncontrolled infections, other autoimmune diseases, pregnancy or lactation. Diagnoses were based on clinical symptoms, serum thyroxine and TRAb, thyroid ultrasound and orbital computed tomography. PBMCs were separated from roughly 10 ml of fresh peripheral blood using Ficoll-Paque density gradient centrifugation. Total RNA was extracted using Trizol reagent, and RNA quality was assessed on an Agilent 2100 Bioanalyzer. For CDR1 and CDR2, the germline V gene (reference sequence) lists GTSNPN and SVGIG. The CDR3 numbers 15 residues from cysteine through phenylalanine. Only the CDR3 DNA is retained, 45 bases long and in frame from the first base. The germline V and J ends show losses of 4 bases and 0 bases respectively, and no gene match explains 8 bases of the junction.

The sequenced sample was blood. The rearranged chain carries TRBV30 and TRBJ1-1, with 7 middle bases fitting TRBD1. The TCR sequence derives from a woman between 45 and 60 years old with Graves' ophthalmopathy. The CDR3 region reads CAWKVSGQMNTEAFF. The nucleotide sequence reads as follows: TGTGCCTGGAAAGTGTCGGGACAGATGAACACTGAAGCTTTCTTT. When the CDR3 is completed using the reference TRBV30 and TRBJ1-1 genes on either side, the full variable domain is SQTIHQWPATLVQPVGSPLSLECTVEGTSNPNLYWYRQAAGRGLQLLFYSVGIGQISSEVPQNLSASRPQDRQFILSSKKLLLSDSGFYLCAWKVSGQMNTEAFFGQGTRLTVV.